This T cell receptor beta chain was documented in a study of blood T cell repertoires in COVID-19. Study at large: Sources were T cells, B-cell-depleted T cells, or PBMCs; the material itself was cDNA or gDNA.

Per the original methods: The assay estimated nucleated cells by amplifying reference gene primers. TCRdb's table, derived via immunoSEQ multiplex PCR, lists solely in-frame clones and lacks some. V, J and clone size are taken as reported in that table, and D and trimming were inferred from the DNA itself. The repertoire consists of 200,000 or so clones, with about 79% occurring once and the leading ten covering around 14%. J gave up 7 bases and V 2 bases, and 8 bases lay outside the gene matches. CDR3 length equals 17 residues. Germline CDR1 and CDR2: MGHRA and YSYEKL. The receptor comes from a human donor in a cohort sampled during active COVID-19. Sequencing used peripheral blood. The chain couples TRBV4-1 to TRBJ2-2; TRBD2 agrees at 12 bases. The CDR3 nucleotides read TGCGCCAGCAGCCAACTAGCGGGAGGGCCTCCGGGCGGGGAGCTGTTTTTT. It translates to CASSQLAGGPPGGELFF.